This T cell receptor (beta chain) was identified in a study of sequential checkpoint blockade in melanoma. Study-wide background: Arm A got nivolumab then ipilimumab; arm B the reverse, 1:1. Maintenance nivolumab came after either treatment sequence.

Documented treatment: randomized to nivolumab then ipilimumab (arm A) or the reverse (arm B). DNA-damaging chemotherapy had not been given to any patient beforehand. PBMC sorting kept live CD3+CD8+ cells without CD19 or CD56. The data were produced by immunoSEQ multiplex PCR, yet TCRdb's version contains in-frame clones alone and is incomplete. The table records more than 10,000 clones, approximately 79% of them present only once. CDR1 is PRHDT and CDR2 is FYEKMQ in the germline V gene (reference sequence). CDR3 length: 14 residues. The TCR sequence derives from a human donor with melanoma. Sequenced material: CD8+ T cells sorted from blood (inferred from file names), taken from a patient given nivolumab and ipilimumab in sequence. V and J are TRBV13 and TRBJ2-5; D remains ambiguous. The J call is doubtful: the DNA matches TRBJ2-7 better. This CDR3 is CASSSKLSSYEQYF. The CDR3, as DNA: TGTGCCAGCAGCTCGAAATTGAGCTCCTACGAGCAGTACTTC.